This record covers a single T cell receptor (beta chain). What it binds is unknown. This sample was included in a study of shared clonotypes between healthy human individuals. General study points: Between a handful of donors, naive CD4 clonotypes were shared at a level of about 5.3%.

Per germline, CDR1 MGHRA and CDR2 YSYEKL. Deletions cut 4 bases from V and 1 base from J, with 16 bases between. The CDR3 covers 16 residues. TCRdb keeps only in-frame clones here, not all; method: immunoSEQ multiplex PCR. The data contain around 2,000,000 clones, 85% to 95% of them singletons. Terminally differentiated effector memory CD45RA+ cells were excluded from the naive CD8 cells, which were CD45RO-negative and positively selected for CCR7. Donors were healthy HIV-negative adults without recently reported acute infections or vaccinations. This TCR was sampled from a man aged 18-30 years in good health. Some clones in this sample may be carry-over from other donors' samples. Sequencing was carried out using naive CD8+ T cells from PBMCs. The gene calls are TRBV4-1 and TRBJ2-5; D possibly corresponds to TRBD1 (5 bases). The CDR3 sequence: CASSPVDTALQETQYF. As DNA, the CDR3 is TGCGCCAGCAGCCCAGTGGACACCGCTCTCCAAGAGACCCAGTACTTC.